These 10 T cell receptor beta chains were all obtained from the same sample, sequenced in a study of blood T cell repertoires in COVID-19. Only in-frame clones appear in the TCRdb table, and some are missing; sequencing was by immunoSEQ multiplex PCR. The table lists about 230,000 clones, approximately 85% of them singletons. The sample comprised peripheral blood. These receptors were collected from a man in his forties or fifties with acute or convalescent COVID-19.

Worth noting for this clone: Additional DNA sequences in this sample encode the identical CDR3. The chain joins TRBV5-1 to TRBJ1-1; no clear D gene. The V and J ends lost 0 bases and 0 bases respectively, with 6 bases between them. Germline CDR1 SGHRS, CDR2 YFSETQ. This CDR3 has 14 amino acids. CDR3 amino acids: CASSLGLLNTEAFF. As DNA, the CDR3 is TGCGCCAGCAGCTTGGGACTTTTGAACACTGAAGCTTTCTTT.

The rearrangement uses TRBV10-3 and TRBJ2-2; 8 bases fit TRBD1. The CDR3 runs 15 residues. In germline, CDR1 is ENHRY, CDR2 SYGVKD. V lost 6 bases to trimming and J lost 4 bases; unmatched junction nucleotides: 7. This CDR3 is CAIRGDRGTTGELFF. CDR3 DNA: TGTGCCATCAGGGGAGACAGGGGAACCACCGGGGAGCTGTTTTTT.

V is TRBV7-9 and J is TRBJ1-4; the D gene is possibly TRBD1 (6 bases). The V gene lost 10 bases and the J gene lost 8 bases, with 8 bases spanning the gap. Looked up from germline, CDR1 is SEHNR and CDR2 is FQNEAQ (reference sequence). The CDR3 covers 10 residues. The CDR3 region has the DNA TGTGCCACAGGGGACGAAAAACTGTTTTTT. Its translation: CATGDEKLFF.

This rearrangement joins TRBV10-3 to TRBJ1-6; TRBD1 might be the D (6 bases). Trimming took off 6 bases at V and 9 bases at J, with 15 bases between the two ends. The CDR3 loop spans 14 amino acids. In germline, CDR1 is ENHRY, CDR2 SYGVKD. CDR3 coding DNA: TGTGCCATCAGAAAGGACGGGGACACTTCACCCCTCCACTTT. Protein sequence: CAIRKDGDTSPLHF.

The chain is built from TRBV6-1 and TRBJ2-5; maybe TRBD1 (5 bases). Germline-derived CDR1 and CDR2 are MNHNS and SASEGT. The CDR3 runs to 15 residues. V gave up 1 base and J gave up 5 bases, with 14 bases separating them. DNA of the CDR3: TGTGCCAGCAGTGAAGGATACGGCCCAGGGGAGACCCAGTACTTC. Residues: CASSEGYGPGETQYF.

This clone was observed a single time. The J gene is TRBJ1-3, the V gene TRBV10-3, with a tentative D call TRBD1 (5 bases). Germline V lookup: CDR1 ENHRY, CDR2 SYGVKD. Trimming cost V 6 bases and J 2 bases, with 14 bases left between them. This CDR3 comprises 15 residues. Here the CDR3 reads CAISPTSGTGNTIYF. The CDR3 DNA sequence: TGTGCCATCAGCCCCACATCAGGGACTGGAAACACCATATATTTT.

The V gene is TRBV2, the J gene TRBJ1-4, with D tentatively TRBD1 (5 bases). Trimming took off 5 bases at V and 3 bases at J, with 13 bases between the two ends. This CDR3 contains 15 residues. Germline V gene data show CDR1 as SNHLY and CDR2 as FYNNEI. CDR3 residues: CASSPGEGANEKLFF. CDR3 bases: TGTGCCAGCAGTCCGGGGGAAGGGGCTAATGAAAAACTGTTTTTT.

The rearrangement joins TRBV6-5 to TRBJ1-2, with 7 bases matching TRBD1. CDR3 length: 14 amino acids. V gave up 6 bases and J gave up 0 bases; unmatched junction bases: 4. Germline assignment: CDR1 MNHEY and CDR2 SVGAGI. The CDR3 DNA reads TGTGCCAGCAGGCAGGGACAGTCTAACTATGGCTACACCTTC. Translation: CASRQGQSNYGYTF.

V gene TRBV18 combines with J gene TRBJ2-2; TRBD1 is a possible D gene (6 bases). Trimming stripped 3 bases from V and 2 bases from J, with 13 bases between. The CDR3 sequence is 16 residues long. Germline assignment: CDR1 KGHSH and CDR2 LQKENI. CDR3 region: CASSPRQVGNTGELFF. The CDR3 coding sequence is TGTGCCAGCTCACCTAGACAGGTGGGAAACACCGGGGAGCTGTTTTTT.

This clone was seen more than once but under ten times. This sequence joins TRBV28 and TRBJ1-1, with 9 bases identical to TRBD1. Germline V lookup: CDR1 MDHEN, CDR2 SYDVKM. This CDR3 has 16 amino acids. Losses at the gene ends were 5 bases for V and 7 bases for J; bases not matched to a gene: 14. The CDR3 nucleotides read TGTGCCAGCAGTAGCTTAACCCGGGACAGGGCCGGTGAAGCTTTCTTT. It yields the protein CASSSLTRDRAGEAFF.